The 16 T cell receptor beta chains below all came from one sample that was sequenced in a study of chemoradiotherapy in HPV16-positive cancers. Data came from immunoSEQ multiplex PCR; TCRdb stores just in-frame clones and leaves some out. The sample lists about 5,400 clones; 85% were seen once. The sequences come from tumor tissue, collected from a patient who underwent chemoradiotherapy. Source of these receptors: a human donor with HPV-associated anogenital cancer.

The rearrangement uses TRBV28 and TRBJ2-7; the match to TRBD1 covers 7 bases. This CDR3 is 13 amino acids long. V lost 5 bases and J lost 5; bases outside the gene matches: 6. The V gene's germline CDR1 is MDHEN and CDR2 SYDVKM. CDR3 nucleotide sequence: TGTGCCAGCAGTCCGACAGGGTTGCACGAGCAGTACTTC. Translation: CASSPTGLHEQYF.

The rearrangement uses TRBV5-6 and TRBJ2-2, with 9 bases aligning to TRBD2. V lost 2 bases and J lost 6; bases outside the gene matches: 5. Germline-derived CDR1 and CDR2 are SGHDT and YYEEEE. The CDR3 covers 15 residues. The CDR3 nucleotides are TGTGCCAGCAGCTTAAGGCCTAGCGGGGCCGGGGAGCTGTTTTTT. Protein sequence: CASSLRPSGAGELFF.

The CDR3 coding sequence is TGTGCCAGTAGTAATTATCCAGGGACGGGCGAGCAGTACTTC. Protein product: CASSNYPGTGEQYF. The chain has TRBV19 and TRBJ2-7; D may match TRBD1 or TRBD2 (5 bases each). The CDR3 totals 14 residues. Trimming removed 4 bases from V and 6 bases from J, with 16 bases in between. Germline CDR1 LNHDA, CDR2 SQIVND (reference sequence).

This sequence joins TRBV27 and TRBJ1-5; 10 bases line up with TRBD1. This CDR3 is 18 amino acids long. Germline-derived CDR1 and CDR2 are MNHEY and SMNVEV (reference sequence). Trimming at V came to 5 bases and at J to 5 bases, leaving 15 bases not matched to a gene. CDR3 DNA sequence: TGTGCCAGCAGTCCCCTCCCCGCGGGACAGGGGTTCTATCAGCCCCAGCATTTT. Protein: CASSPLPAGQGFYQPQHF.

The rearrangement joins TRBV6-1 to TRBJ2-5; D gene unclear. Trimming shortened V by 1 base and J by 5 bases, and 11 bases separated the two germline ends. This CDR3 comprises 14 residues. Germline assignment: CDR1 MNHNS and CDR2 SASEGT. CDR3 DNA sequence: TGTGCCAGCAGTGAAGTGGTCTCCCTCGAGACCCAGTACTTC. Its translation: CASSEVVSLETQYF.

This clone appeared once. The J gene is TRBJ1-2, the V gene TRBV6-1; D perhaps matches TRBD1 (5 bases). CDR1 and CDR2 from the germline V gene are MNHNS and SASEGT. With 3 bases removed from V and 0 bases from J, the gap between germline ends came to 17 bases. The CDR3 is made up of 17 amino acids. CDR3 in amino acids: CASSEGQGRSTNYGYTF. The CDR3 DNA follows: TGTGCCAGCAGTGAGGGTCAGGGAAGATCTACTAACTATGGCTACACCTTC.

This chain uses TRBV9 with TRBJ1-2; 8 bases line up with TRBD1. Germline V gives CDR1 SGDLS, CDR2 YYNGEE. The CDR3 loop spans 15 amino acids. With V trimmed by 4 bases and J by 7 bases, 12 bases remained unmatched. The CDR3, as DNA: TGTGCCAGCAGCATCGGATACAGGGGGAACGGTGGCTACACCTTC. Translated: CASSIGYRGNGGYTF.

The gene calls are TRBV7-9 and TRBJ1-5; TRBD1 matches 10 bases. This CDR3 is built from 16 residues. Looked up from germline, CDR1 is SEHNR and CDR2 is FQNEAQ (reference sequence). V shed 5 bases, J shed 7 bases, and the junction held 11 bases outside the gene matches. CDR3 residues: CASSEGGDRGLQPQHF. CDR3 sequence (DNA): TGTGCCAGCAGCGAGGGGGGGGACAGGGGTTTACAGCCCCAGCATTTT.

The genes are TRBV5-6 and TRBJ1-1, with D maybe TRBD1 (5 bases). Germline V lookup: CDR1 SGHDT, CDR2 YYEEEE. V was pared by 0 bases and J by 1 base, with 10 bases between. This CDR3 has 15 residues. CDR3: CASSLGRGWNTEAFF. In DNA form, the CDR3 reads TGTGCCAGCAGCTTGGGACGGGGGTGGAACACTGAAGCTTTCTTT.

The chain joins TRBV29-1 to TRBJ2-3, with 7 bases aligning to TRBD2. This CDR3 has 14 amino acids. CDR1 SQVTM and CDR2 ANQGSEA come from the germline V gene. J was trimmed by 2 bases and V by 4 bases; bases with no gene match: 6. This CDR3 is CSVAAGSSTDTQYF. The CDR3 DNA is TGCAGCGTTGCAGCGGGGTCCTCCACAGATACGCAGTATTTT.

The V and J genes are TRBV5-1 and TRBJ2-3; D not certain. Germline V gives CDR1 SGHRS, CDR2 YFSETQ. V was clipped by 1 base and J by 6 bases, with 12 bases between them. This CDR3 is built from 14 residues. The CDR3 sequence: CASSLSSRGDTQYF. CDR3 nucleotide sequence: TGCGCCAGCAGCTTGTCGTCGCGAGGCGATACGCAGTATTTT. Full variable domain (remainder filled in from reference TRBV5-1 and TRBJ2-3): KAGVTQTPRYLIKTRGQQVTLSCSPISGHRSVSWYQQTPGQGLQFLFEYFSETQRNKGNFPGRFSGRQFSNSRSEMNVSTLELGDSALYLCASSLSSRGDTQYFGPGTRLTVL.

The chain recombines TRBV5-6 with TRBJ1-6, with no clear D. Germline CDR1 SGHDT, CDR2 YYEEEE. The CDR3 extends over 14 amino acids. V lost 1 base and J 7 bases, leaving 9 bases between the germline ends. The CDR3 bases are TGTGCCAGCAGCTTGAGCGGGCAAAATTCACCCCTCCACTTT. Translated, it gives CASSLSGQNSPLHF.

V gene TRBV21-1 combines with J gene TRBJ1-2. TRBV21-1 is designated a pseudogene. The length of the CDR3 is 13 residues. The chain's CDR3 is CASSKAREYGYTF. The CDR3 nucleotides are TGTGCCAGCAGCAAAGCTAGGGAGTATGGCTACACCTTC.

This chain links TRBV6-1 with TRBJ2-2; 8 nucleotides line up with TRBD2. Germline V gene sequence: CDR1 MNHNS, CDR2 SASEGT. The CDR3 is 17 residues long. The V gene end was trimmed by 2 bases and the J gene end by 4 bases; junction bases not matched to a gene: 9. The CDR3 spells CASSENRGGRGTGELFF. The CDR3 region has the DNA TGTGCCAGCAGTGAAAATCGGGGGGGGCGCGGCACCGGGGAGCTGTTTTTT.

The chain uses TRBV5-1 and TRBJ1-1, with D tentatively TRBD1 (6 bases). Trimming stripped 7 bases from V and 5 bases from J, with 21 bases between. This CDR3 spans 15 amino acids. Germline CDR1 reads SGHRS; CDR2 reads YFSETQ. The CDR3: CASEGGGMRETEAFF. DNA of the CDR3: TGCGCCAGCGAAGGGGGGGGGATGAGAGAAACTGAAGCTTTCTTT.

The rearrangement links TRBV29-1 to TRBJ2-3; 9 bases line up with TRBD1. The ends lost 1 base at V and 2 bases at J; junction bases unmatched: 7. Germline-derived CDR1 and CDR2 are SQVTM and ANQGSEA. The CDR3 contains 16 residues. CDR3 bases: TGCAGCGTTGAAGGTGACAGGGGGATAAACACAGATACGCAGTATTTT. Residues: CSVEGDRGINTDTQYF.